The 20 T cell receptor beta chains listed next were all sequenced from one sample in a study of siplizumab effects on memory and regulatory T cells. This table comes from immunoSEQ multiplex PCR, and its TCRdb copy is limited to in-frame clones, with some not included. The repertoire holds about 56,000 clones, with around 97% as singletons. Sequencing input: naive CD8+ T cells sorted from blood. These receptors originate from a human donor in good health.

This chain joins TRBV7-9 and TRBJ1-2; no definite D call. V lost 3 bases and J 2 bases, leaving 7 bases between the germline ends. CDR1 is SEHNR and CDR2 is FQNEAQ in the germline V gene (reference sequence). The CDR3 is 13 amino acids. For the CDR3, the DNA is TGTGCCAGCAGCTTCGGCATGAACTATGGCTACACCTTC. Amino acids: CASSFGMNYGYTF.

The V gene is TRBV5-5, the J gene TRBJ1-1; 8 positions agree with TRBD1. The CDR3 totals 14 residues. J was trimmed by 4 bases and V by 0 bases; bases with no gene match: 2. Germline-derived CDR1 and CDR2 are SGHKS and YYEKEE (reference sequence). The CDR3: CASSLDRGTTEAFF. CDR3 bases: TGTGCCAGCAGCTTGGACAGGGGGACCACTGAAGCTTTCTTT.

The V and J genes are TRBV19 and TRBJ2-1, with 9 bases lining up with TRBD2. With 3 bases clipped from V and 9 bases from J, the junction kept 6 bases outside the gene matches. CDR1 LNHDA and CDR2 SQIVND come from the germline V gene (reference sequence). The CDR3 sequence is 14 residues long. The CDR3 sequence is CASSILLAGTEQFF. CDR3 sequence (DNA): TGTGCCAGTAGTATTCTTCTAGCGGGAACTGAGCAGTTCTTC.

The chain's CDR3 is CAWSVTAGDTDTQYF. In nucleotides, the CDR3 is TGTGCCTGGAGTGTAACAGCGGGAGACACAGATACGCAGTATTTT. V and J are TRBV30 and TRBJ2-3, with 8 nucleotides matching TRBD2. CDR1 GTSNPN and CDR2 SVGIG come from the germline V gene (reference sequence). V shed 0 bases, J shed 2 bases, and the junction held 4 bases outside the gene matches. The CDR3 extends over 15 amino acids.

This chain joins TRBV27 and TRBJ2-3; 7 nucleotides line up with TRBD1. In germline, CDR1 is MNHEY, CDR2 SMNVEV (reference sequence). Germline trimming cut 3 bases from V and 4 bases from J; bases unmatched to any gene: 7. The length of the CDR3 is 15 residues. The CDR3 protein is CASSFGDSHPDTQYF. In DNA form, the CDR3 reads TGTGCCAGCAGTTTCGGGGACAGCCATCCAGATACGCAGTATTTT.

The chain employs TRBV27 and TRBJ2-1; no firm D call. This CDR3 contains 13 residues. Germline V gives CDR1 MNHEY, CDR2 SMNVEV (reference sequence). V was clipped by 6 bases and J by 10 bases, with 16 bases between them. The DNA for the CDR3 is TGTGCCAGCAGCCCCACGTGGATCCAAGAGCAGTTCTTC. Protein: CASSPTWIQEQFF.

The V gene is TRBV15, the J gene TRBJ2-1; 7 bases are shared with TRBD1. The germline gives CDR1 LNHNV, CDR2 YYDKDF (reference sequence). V gave up 1 base and J gave up 4 bases; unmatched junction bases: 4. The CDR3 totals 15 residues. CDR3 sequence: CATSRGDSKYNEQFF. The DNA for the CDR3 is TGTGCCACCAGCAGAGGGGACAGTAAATACAATGAGCAGTTCTTC.

The genes are TRBV10-3 and TRBJ2-1, with TRBD2 identical over 13 bases. V shed 8 bases and J 10 bases; nucleotides not matched to a gene: 8. The germline gives CDR1 ENHRY, CDR2 SYGVKD. This CDR3 is 14 amino acids long. The CDR3 DNA reads TGTGCCATCGGCGGGACTAGCGGGAATAAGGAGCAGTTCTTC. Its protein is CAIGGTSGNKEQFF.

The J gene is TRBJ2-7, the V gene TRBV28; perhaps TRBD2 as D (6 bases). The CDR3 is made up of 14 amino acids. CDR1 and CDR2 from the germline V gene are MDHEN and SYDVKM. With 5 bases removed from V and 0 bases from J, the gap between germline ends came to 11 bases. The chain's CDR3 is CASSGLGGSYEQYF. Written as DNA, the CDR3 is TGTGCCAGCAGTGGCCTGGGGGGCTCCTACGAGCAGTACTTC.

The chain carries TRBV6-4 and TRBJ1-5, with a possible D match to TRBD1 (6 bases). Germline CDR1 and CDR2: MRHNA and SNTAGT. V lost 8 bases to trimming and J lost 7 bases, with 15 bases between them. This CDR3 contains 13 residues. DNA for the CDR3: TGTGCCAGCGCAAACAGGGTAGGCCAGCCCCAGCATTTT. It codes for CASANRVGQPQHF.

This sequence joins TRBV5-6 and TRBJ2-1; the match to TRBD2 covers 9 bases. The length of the CDR3 is 16 residues. CDR1 SGHDT and CDR2 YYEEEE come from the germline V gene. V shed 2 bases, J shed 0 bases, and the junction held 3 bases outside the gene matches. The CDR3 reads CASSLDSGSSYNEQFF. DNA of the CDR3: TGTGCCAGCAGCTTAGATAGCGGGAGCTCCTACAATGAGCAGTTCTTC.

CDR3 region: CASSHSQGYEQYF. CDR3 in DNA: TGCGCCAGCAGCCACAGCCAGGGCTACGAGCAGTACTTC. The genes are TRBV4-3 and TRBJ2-7; the D gene is possibly TRBD1 (5 bases). Germline V gives CDR1 LGHNA, CDR2 YSLEER. The CDR3 has 13 amino acids. V lost 3 bases to trimming and J lost 3 bases, with 9 bases between them.

This clone was recorded only once. The chain joins TRBV7-9 to TRBJ1-1; D gene uncertain. The V and J ends lost 4 bases and 3 bases respectively, with 24 bases between them. The CDR3 loop spans 18 amino acids. Per germline, CDR1 SEHNR and CDR2 FQNEAQ (reference sequence). The CDR3 region has the DNA TGTGCCAGCAGCTCACTGAGTCCAGTAGGGAGGTGGGACACTGAAGCTTTCTTT. Translation gives CASSSLSPVGRWDTEAFF.

The chain combines TRBV4-3 with TRBJ1-2; tentative D call: TRBD1 (6 bases). Germline V lookup: CDR1 LGHNA, CDR2 YSLEER. The CDR3 spans 14 residues. Deletions cut 6 bases from V and 2 bases from J, with 13 bases between. The CDR3 nucleotides are TGCGCCAGCAGTAGGGGGACACTCAACTATGGCTACACCTTC. This gives the protein CASSRGTLNYGYTF.

The V gene is TRBV19, the J gene TRBJ2-7; D is uncertain. Germline-derived CDR1 and CDR2 are LNHDA and SQIVND (reference sequence). Between the trimmed V and J ends, which lost 3 bases and 0 bases, there was a span of 9 bases. This CDR3 region has 14 residues. The CDR3 region is CASSMVGISYEQYF. In DNA form, the CDR3 reads TGTGCCAGTAGTATGGTGGGGATCTCCTACGAGCAGTACTTC.

This clone was observed once. The CDR3 region is CASSQDEEDEQYF. CDR3 nucleotide sequence: TGTGCCAGCAGCCAAGATGAGGAAGACGAGCAGTACTTC. The chain has TRBV4-2 and TRBJ2-7; D uncertain. The V gene lost 0 bases and the J gene lost 5 bases, with 8 bases spanning the gap. The length of the CDR3 is 13 residues. Germline-derived CDR1 and CDR2 are LGHNA and YNFKEQ.

This clone was recorded a few times. The V call is TRBV4-1, the J call TRBJ2-7, with D possibly matching TRBD1 (6 bases). Trimming removed 3 bases at V and 0 bases at J, with 9 bases between. CDR1 and CDR2 from the germline V gene are MGHRA and YSYEKL. The CDR3 spans 14 residues. DNA for the CDR3: TGCGCCAGCAGCCAGCAGGGGAGCTCCTACGAGCAGTACTTC. This translates into CASSQQGSSYEQYF.

This clone was observed a handful of times. The chain carries TRBV30 and TRBJ1-1; D not resolved. Germline V CDR1 and CDR2: GTSNPN, SVGIG (reference sequence). With 8 bases removed from V and 1 base from J, the gap between germline ends came to 14 bases. This CDR3 is built from 13 residues. This CDR3 reads CAGRVLGNTEAFF. The CDR3 DNA is TGTGCCGGAAGAGTATTGGGGAACACTGAAGCTTTCTTT. The whole variable domain, remainder taken from reference TRBV30 and TRBJ1-1, is SQTIHQWPATLVQPVGSPLSLECTVEGTSNPNLYWYRQAAGRGLQLLFYSVGIGQISSEVPQNLSASRPQDRQFILSSKKLLLSDSGFYLCAGRVLGNTEAFFGQGTRLTVV.

The J gene is TRBJ2-3, the V gene TRBV13; D is uncertain. From germline, CDR1 is PRHDT and CDR2 FYEKMQ (reference sequence). This CDR3 has 13 residues. The ends were cut back, 5 bases at V and 2 bases at J, with 8 bases in the middle. CDR3 bases: TGTGCCAGCAGCCCTGGAATCACAGATACGCAGTATTTT. Its protein product is CASSPGITDTQYF.

The chain uses TRBV7-8 and TRBJ1-5, with D uncertain. Trimming cost V 6 bases and J 9 bases, with 18 bases left between them. The V gene's germline CDR1 is SGHVS and CDR2 FQNEAQ. The CDR3 contains 14 residues. CDR3 sequence (DNA): TGTGCCAGCAGTTTGCGCGATGTCTCGCGGCCCCAGCATTTT. It encodes CASSLRDVSRPQHF. Variable domain in full (rest from reference TRBV7-8 and TRBJ1-5): GAGVSQSPRYKVAKRGQDVALRCDPISGHVSLFWYQQALGQGPEFLTYFQNEAQLDKSGLPSDRFFAERPEGSVSTLKIQRTQQEDSAVYLCASSLRDVSRPQHFGDGTRLSIL.